This T cell receptor beta chain came from a study of blood T cells in healthy people across ages. Germline loops: CDR1 SGHTA, CDR2 FQGNSA. V was clipped by 8 bases and J by 4 bases, with 10 bases between them. This CDR3 region has 12 residues. This clonotype was counted a few times. The target antigen is unknown. Primed by a sample-barcoded 5' primer and a J-beta primer mix, a second PCR proceeded for about 7 to 11 cycles. MiXCR, applied by TCRdb to the 5' RACE reads, yields one record per CDR3 protein. This sample has some 1,500,000 distinct CDR3 sequences; 35% to 45% occur once, and the top ten carry 4%. General study findings and limits: PBMCs went unsorted, and a conclusive naive versus antigen-experienced comparison was therefore prevented.

Healthy Caucasian individuals from Russia aged roughly 6 to 95 were enrolled as donors. The chain recombines TRBV7-2 with TRBJ2-3; no firm D call. This TCR derives from a woman under 30 in good health. The sample consisted of blood. The DNA of the CDR3 is TGTGCCAGCCTGGGGTTATCAGATACGCAGTATTTT. This encodes CASLGLSDTQYF.